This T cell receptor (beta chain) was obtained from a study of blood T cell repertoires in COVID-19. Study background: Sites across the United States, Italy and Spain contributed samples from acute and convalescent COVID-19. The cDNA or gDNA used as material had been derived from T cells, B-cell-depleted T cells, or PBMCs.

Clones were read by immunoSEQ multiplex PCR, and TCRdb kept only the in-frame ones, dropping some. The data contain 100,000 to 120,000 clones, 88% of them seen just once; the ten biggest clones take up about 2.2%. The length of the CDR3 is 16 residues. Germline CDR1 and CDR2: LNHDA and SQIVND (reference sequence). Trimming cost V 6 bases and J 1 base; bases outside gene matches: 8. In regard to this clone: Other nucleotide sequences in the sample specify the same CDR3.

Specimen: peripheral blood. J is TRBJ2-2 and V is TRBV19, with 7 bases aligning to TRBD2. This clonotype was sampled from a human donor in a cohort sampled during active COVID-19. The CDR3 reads CASSRLAGENTGELFF. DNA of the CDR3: TGTGCCAGTAGCCGCCTGGCGGGAGAGAACACCGGGGAGCTGTTTTTT.